This entry lists 17 T cell receptor beta chains sequenced from one sample in a study of blood T cells in healthy people across ages. A second PCR, run for roughly 7 to 11 cycles, used a sample-barcoded 5' primer plus a J-beta primer mix. TCRdb re-derived calls from the 5' RACE reads in MiXCR, one entry per CDR3 protein. Among over a million distinct CDR3 sequences listed, roughly 60% were seen once. Material for sequencing was blood. Source of these receptors: a young man in good health.

DNA for the CDR3: TGTGCCAGCAGTGCGACAGGGAGCCCCGGGGAGCTGTTTTTT. Protein sequence: CASSATGSPGELFF. This sequence joins TRBV6-2 or TRBV6-3 and TRBJ2-2; 7 bases agree with TRBD1. The ends lost 5 bases at V and 6 bases at J; junction bases unmatched: 6. CDR1 and CDR2 (germline): MNHEY, SVGEGT. The CDR3 has 14 residues.

The chain has TRBV4-1 and TRBJ2-7; D is undetermined. Judging by the DNA end, TRBJ2-5 fits better; the J call may be wrong. CDR1 MGHRA and CDR2 YSYEKL come from the germline V gene. The CDR3 sequence is 14 residues long. CDR3 protein: CASSQHDPLETQYF. The CDR3 DNA follows: TGCGCCAGCAGCCAACATGACCCCCTGGAGACCCAGTACTTC.

This chain connects TRBV11-3 to TRBJ2-1; possibly TRBD2 for D (7 bases). Trimming removed 3 bases from V and 8 bases from J, with 17 bases in between. The V gene's germline CDR1 is SGHNT and CDR2 YENEEA. The CDR3 consists of 15 residues. CDR3 nucleotides: TGTGCCAGCAGCTTTCGGGGGGCACGTACGGATGAGCAGTTCTTC. Translated, it gives CASSFRGARTDEQFF.

This clonotype was detected only a few times. The chain carries TRBV4-2 and TRBJ1-6, with a weak D call TRBD1 (5 bases). Germline-derived CDR1 and CDR2 are LGHNA and YNFKEQ. V lost 4 bases, J lost 3 bases, and 13 bases lay in between. The CDR3 is made up of 16 amino acids. CDR3 residues: CASSPPLGDYNSPLHF. The DNA of the CDR3 is TGTGCCAGCAGCCCACCACTGGGGGACTATAATTCACCCCTCCACTTT.

The J gene is TRBJ1-5, the V gene TRBV6-1; D gene ambiguous. V lost 4 bases to trimming and J lost 6 bases, with 13 bases between them. This CDR3 region has 14 residues. Germline V CDR1 and CDR2: MNHNS, SASEGT. CDR3 sequence reads: CASSVPPFRQPQHF. CDR3 coding DNA: TGTGCCAGCAGTGTACCCCCCTTTCGTCAGCCCCAGCATTTT.

This clonotype was seen more than once but under ten times. V usage is TRBV12-3 or TRBV12-4 and J usage is TRBJ1-6; the D is unclear. The germline V and J ends were trimmed by 6 bases and 10 bases, with 13 bases remaining between them. The CDR3 is 13 amino acids. In nucleotides, the CDR3 is TGTGCCAGCAGCCCCCAACCTTTATCACCCCTCCACTTT. Protein: CASSPQPLSPLHF.

V and J are TRBV20-1 and TRBJ2-7; 8 nucleotides align to TRBD1. Germline assignment: CDR1 DFQATT and CDR2 SNEGSKA (reference sequence). The CDR3 has 14 residues. The V segment lost 5 bases and the J segment 0 bases; nucleotides outside the gene matches: 6. Here the CDR3 DNA reads TGCAGTGCTCCACCGACAGGGGACTCCTACGAGCAGTACTTC. As protein: CSAPPTGDSYEQYF.

The genes are TRBV12-3 or TRBV12-4 and TRBJ2-3; TRBD1 agrees at 7 bases. J gave up 6 bases and V 6 bases, and 6 bases lay outside the gene matches. The CDR3 runs to 13 residues. The CDR3 DNA follows: TGTGCCAGCAGCATAGGGGGCAGGGATACGCAGTATTTT. Translation: CASSIGGRDTQYF.

This sequence joins TRBV7-9 and TRBJ1-2, with a tentative D call TRBD1 (5 bases). The CDR3 contains 14 residues. Trimming stripped 8 bases from V and 1 base from J, with 14 bases between. From germline, CDR1 is SEHNR and CDR2 FQNEAQ (reference sequence). The chain's CDR3 is CASSWGLFNYGYTF. As DNA, the CDR3 is TGTGCCAGCTCCTGGGGGTTGTTTAACTATGGCTACACCTTC.

The V gene is TRBV4-1, the J gene TRBJ1-5; 12 nucleotides match TRBD1. CDR3 length equals 20 residues. Germline assignment: CDR1 MGHRA and CDR2 YSYEKL. The trim removed 2 bases at V and 2 bases at J, leaving 13 bases unmatched. CDR3 sequence: CASSQPRGGTGGLGNQPQHF. The CDR3 DNA sequence: TGCGCCAGCAGCCAACCAAGGGGCGGGACAGGGGGCCTGGGCAATCAGCCCCAGCATTTT.

In its sample, this clonotype was seen a few times. The rearrangement joins TRBV4-1 to TRBJ2-7; D call uncertain. The V gene's germline CDR1 is MGHRA and CDR2 YSYEKL. The CDR3 sequence is 13 residues long. V was pared by 5 bases and J by 5 bases, with 13 bases between. CDR3 nucleotide sequence: TGCGCCAGCAGCGGGAATCGGTCTGACGAGCAGTACTTC. Translating gives CASSGNRSDEQYF.

This chain joins TRBV12-5 and TRBJ2-5; 8 bases align to TRBD2. V was clipped by 4 bases and J by 5 bases; unmatched bases: 6. This CDR3 contains 14 residues. CDR1 is LGHNT, CDR2 FRNRAP, per germline. This CDR3 reads CASGSGGARETQYF. The CDR3 coding sequence is TGTGCTAGTGGTTCCGGGGGGGCCCGTGAGACCCAGTACTTC.

The chain recombines TRBV5-1 with TRBJ2-3; 12 bases match TRBD2. V lost 1 base to trimming and J lost 3 bases; unmatched junction nucleotides: 3. The CDR3 covers 16 residues. Germline values: CDR1 SGHRS, CDR2 YFSETQ. The CDR3 nucleotides are TGCGCCAGCAGCTTGACTCTAGCGGGAGGGACAGATACGCAGTATTTT. As protein: CASSLTLAGGTDTQYF.

This sequence joins TRBV7-2 and TRBJ1-2; the D is unclear. The CDR3 loop spans 16 amino acids. Between the trimmed V and J ends, which lost 5 bases and 4 bases, there was a span of 20 bases. In germline, CDR1 is SGHTA, CDR2 FQGNSA. The CDR3 bases are TGTGCCAGCAGCCTACCGAGAGACCTATTCCCCTATGGCTACACCTTC. This translates into CASSLPRDLFPYGYTF.

This chain links TRBV4-1 with TRBJ2-2; D is uncertain. CDR3 length equals 14 residues. The V end was cut by 0 bases, the J end by 6 bases, with 8 bases between. The V gene's germline CDR1 is MGHRA and CDR2 YSYEKL. Here the CDR3 reads CASSQDRQAGELFF. The CDR3 DNA is TGCGCCAGCAGCCAAGACCGTCAGGCCGGGGAGCTGTTTTTT.

The chain has TRBV2 and TRBJ1-2; no clear D. V gave up 7 bases and J gave up 8 bases, with 11 bases separating them. The CDR3 is 11 amino acids. Looked up from germline, CDR1 is SNHLY and CDR2 is FYNNEI. The CDR3 loop is CASMTGMGYTF. DNA for the CDR3: TGTGCCAGCATGACGGGTATGGGCTACACCTTC.

This clonotype appeared a few times. The V gene is TRBV29-1, the J gene TRBJ2-1; D remains ambiguous. This CDR3 is built from 11 residues. Trimming cost V 7 bases and J 9 bases, with 13 bases left between them. In germline, CDR1 is SQVTM, CDR2 ANQGSEA. CDR3 residues: CSAEARSEQFF. The CDR3 DNA reads as TGCAGCGCAGAGGCACGAAGTGAGCAGTTCTTC.